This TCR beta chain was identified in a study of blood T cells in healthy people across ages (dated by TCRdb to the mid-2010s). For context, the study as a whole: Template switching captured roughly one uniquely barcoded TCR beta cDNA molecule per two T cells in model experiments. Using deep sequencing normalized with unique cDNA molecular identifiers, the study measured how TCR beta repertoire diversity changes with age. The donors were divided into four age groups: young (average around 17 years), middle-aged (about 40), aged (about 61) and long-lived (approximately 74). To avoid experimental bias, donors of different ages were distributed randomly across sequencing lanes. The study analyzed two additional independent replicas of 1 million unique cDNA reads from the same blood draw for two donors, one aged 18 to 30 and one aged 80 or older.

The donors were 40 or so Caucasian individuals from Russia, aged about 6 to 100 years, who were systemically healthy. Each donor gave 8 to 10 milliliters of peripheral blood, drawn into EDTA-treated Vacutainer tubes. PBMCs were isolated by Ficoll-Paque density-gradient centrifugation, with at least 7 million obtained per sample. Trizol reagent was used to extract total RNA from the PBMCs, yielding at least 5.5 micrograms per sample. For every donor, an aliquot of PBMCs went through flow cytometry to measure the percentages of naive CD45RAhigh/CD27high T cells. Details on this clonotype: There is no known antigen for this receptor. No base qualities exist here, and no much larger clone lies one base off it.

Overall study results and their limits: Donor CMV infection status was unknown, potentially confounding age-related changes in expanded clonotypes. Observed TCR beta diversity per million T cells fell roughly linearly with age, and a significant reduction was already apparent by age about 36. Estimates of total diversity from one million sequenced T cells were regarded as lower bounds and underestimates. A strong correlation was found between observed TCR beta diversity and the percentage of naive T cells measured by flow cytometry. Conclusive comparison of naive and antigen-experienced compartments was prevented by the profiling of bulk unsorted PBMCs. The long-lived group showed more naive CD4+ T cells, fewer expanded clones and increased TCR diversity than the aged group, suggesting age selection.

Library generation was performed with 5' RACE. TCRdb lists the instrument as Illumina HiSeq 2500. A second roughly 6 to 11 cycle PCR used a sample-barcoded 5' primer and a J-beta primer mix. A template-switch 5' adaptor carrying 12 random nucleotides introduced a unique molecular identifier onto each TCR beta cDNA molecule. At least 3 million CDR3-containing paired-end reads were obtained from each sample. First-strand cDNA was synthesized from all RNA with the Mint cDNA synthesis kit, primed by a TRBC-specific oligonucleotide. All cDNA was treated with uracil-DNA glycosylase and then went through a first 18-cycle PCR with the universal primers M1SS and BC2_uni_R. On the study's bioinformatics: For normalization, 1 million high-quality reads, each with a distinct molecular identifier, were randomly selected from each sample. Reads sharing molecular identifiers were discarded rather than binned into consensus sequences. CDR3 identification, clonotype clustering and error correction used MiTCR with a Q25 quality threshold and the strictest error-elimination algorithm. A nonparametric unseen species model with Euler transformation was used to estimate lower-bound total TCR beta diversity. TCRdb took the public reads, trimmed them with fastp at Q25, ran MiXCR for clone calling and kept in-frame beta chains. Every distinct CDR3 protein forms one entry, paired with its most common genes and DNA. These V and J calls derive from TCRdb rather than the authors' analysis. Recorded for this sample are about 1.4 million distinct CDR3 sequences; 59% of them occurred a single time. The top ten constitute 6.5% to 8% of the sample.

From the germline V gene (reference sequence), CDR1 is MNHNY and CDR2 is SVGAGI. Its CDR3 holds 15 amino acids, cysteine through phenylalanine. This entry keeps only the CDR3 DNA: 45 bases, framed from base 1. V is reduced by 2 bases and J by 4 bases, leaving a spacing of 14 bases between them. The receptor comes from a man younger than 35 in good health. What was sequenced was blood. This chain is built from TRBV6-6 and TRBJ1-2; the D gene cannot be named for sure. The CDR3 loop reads CASSYLSGPSYGYTF. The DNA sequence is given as TGTGCCAGCAGTTACCTCTCCGGACCAAGCTATGGCTACACCTTC.